These T cell receptor beta chains were read from a single sample in a study of CD8 T cells in Susac syndrome. One entry per CDR3 protein, called by TCRdb with MiXCR from the immunoSEQ multiplex PCR reads. The sample consists of 200,000 to 250,000 distinct CDR3 sequences, around 93% of them appearing once. The sample comprised CD4+ T cells from PBMCs. Receptor source: a human donor with multiple sclerosis. Both conserved end residues are part of each CDR3. The order of the fields is D gene, V gene, J gene, CDR3 DNA, CDR3 protein. D genes are given only for firm matches.

d_gene: -
v_gene: TRBV12-3/TRBV12-4
j_gene: TRBJ1-1
CDR3nt: TGTGCCAGCAGGGGCAGGGGGAACACTGAAGCTTTCTTT
CDR3aa: CASRGRGNTEAFF

d_gene: -
v_gene: TRBV7-6
j_gene: TRBJ1-3
CDR3nt: TGTGCCAGCAGCGCCAACGGAAACACCATATATTTT
CDR3aa: CASSANGNTIYF

d_gene: TRBD2
v_gene: TRBV2
j_gene: TRBJ2-1
CDR3nt: TGTGCCAGCAGTGATGCTAGCGGGAGGGTTAATGAGCAGTTCTTC
CDR3aa: CASSDASGRVNEQFF

d_gene: -
v_gene: TRBV20-1
j_gene: TRBJ2-3
CDR3nt: TGCAGTGCTAGAGATCCTAGGGTCAGCACAGATACGCAGTATTTT
CDR3aa: CSARDPRVSTDTQYF

d_gene: TRBD1
v_gene: TRBV20-1
j_gene: TRBJ1-1
CDR3nt: TGCAGTGCCTTAATACCGGGACAGGGGGAAGAATTGAGTGGGGCTTTCTTT
CDR3aa: CSALIPGQGEELSGAFF

d_gene: TRBD1
v_gene: TRBV6-5
j_gene: TRBJ2-5
CDR3nt: TGTGCCAGCAGTTACAGAGGACAGGGTGTTCAAGAGACCCAGTACTTC
CDR3aa: CASSYRGQGVQETQYF

d_gene: -
v_gene: TRBV28
j_gene: TRBJ1-5
CDR3nt: TGTGCCAGCAGGGGTCCCGTCGGCAATCAGCCCCAGCATTTT
CDR3aa: CASRGPVGNQPQHF

d_gene: -
v_gene: TRBV11-1
j_gene: TRBJ2-4
CDR3nt: TGTGCCAGCAGCCTTTCCAACCGGGACATTCAGTACTTC
CDR3aa: CASSLSNRDIQYF

d_gene: -
v_gene: TRBV12-3/TRBV12-4
j_gene: TRBJ1-1
CDR3nt: TGTGCCAGCAGTTTACGAGGCCGGATGAACAATGAAGCTTTCTTT
CDR3aa: CASSLRGRMNNEAFF

d_gene: TRBD2
v_gene: TRBV12-3/TRBV12-4
j_gene: TRBJ2-1
CDR3nt: TGTGCCAGCAGTTTACTCGGGACTAGCGGGAGGGCACCGTTCTTC
CDR3aa: CASSLLGTSGRAPFF